This TCR beta chain was obtained from a study of shared clonotypes between healthy human individuals. Study background: Aged 18 to 49, the donors were a couple of women and three men. Regarding the study as a whole: Generation probability values for non-shared clonotypes were lower than those for clonotypes shared by all four donors.

The naive CD8 fraction comprised CD45RO-negative cells positively selected for CCR7 and excluded terminally differentiated effector memory CD45RA+ cells. At the deep level, the assay was run. Here immunoSEQ multiplex PCR was the method, and the copy in TCRdb shows in-frame clones only, minus some. The table lists about 2.2 million clones, roughly 91% of them singletons. This CDR3 is built from 16 residues. V lost 0 bases to trimming and J lost 4 bases, with 15 bases between them. Germline-derived CDR1 and CDR2 are GTSNPN and SVGIG (reference sequence). In the case of this clone: As yet, its antigen is unknown.

The chain carries TRBV30 and TRBJ2-2; D is ambiguous. Sequencing input: naive CD8+ T cells from PBMCs. The source is a man aged 18-30 years in good health. Some clones in this sample may be carry-over from other donors' samples. Here the CDR3 reads CAWSVGPFRTTGELFF. The CDR3, as DNA: TGTGCCTGGAGTGTAGGCCCCTTTAGGACCACCGGGGAGCTGTTTTTT. The full variable domain, completed using reference TRBV30 and TRBJ2-2, is SQTIHQWPATLVQPVGSPLSLECTVEGTSNPNLYWYRQAAGRGLQLLFYSVGIGQISSEVPQNLSASRPQDRQFILSSKKLLLSDSGFYLCAWSVGPFRTTGELFFGEGSRLTVL.